This record covers a single T cell receptor beta chain. The sample comes from a study of CD8 T cells in Susac syndrome. The RNA input was about 0.5 to 1 ug, and it was reverse transcribed with random hexamers. One entry per CDR3 protein results from TCRdb running MiXCR on the immunoSEQ multiplex PCR reads. The table includes 65,000 to 100,000 distinct CDR3 sequences, roughly 95% detected once. Germline values: CDR1 MDHEN, CDR2 SYDVKM. This CDR3 contains 12 residues. The germline V and J ends were trimmed by 3 bases and 11 bases, with 12 bases remaining between them. The V gene is TRBV28, the J gene TRBJ2-3, with D unclear. The material sequenced was CD8+ T cells from PBMCs. This sequence originates from a human donor with Susac syndrome. The CDR3 DNA sequence: TGTGCCAGCAGTTTTCCCCAACGCGAGCAGTATTTT. Its translation: CASSFPQREQYF.